A single sample is the source of the 12 T cell receptor beta chains below, sequenced in a study of blood T cell repertoires in COVID-19. Produced via immunoSEQ multiplex PCR; TCRdb's table is partial and in-frame only. The top ten hold less than 30% of the sample, which has more than 150,000 clones, about three quarters seen once. The specimen was peripheral blood. These receptors all come from a woman between 70 and 85 years old with acute or convalescent COVID-19.

The chain has TRBV5-6 and TRBJ2-7, with D maybe TRBD1 (6 bases). The germline V and J ends were trimmed by 1 base and 3 bases, with 11 bases remaining between them. The length of the CDR3 is 14 residues. Germline CDR1 SGHDT, CDR2 YYEEEE. The CDR3, as DNA: TGTGCCAGCAGCTTGATTTCGGACAGCTACGAGCAGTACTTC. This codes for CASSLISDSYEQYF.

This clone has just a few counts. V is TRBV29-1 and J is TRBJ2-5; the match to TRBD2 covers 9 bases. From germline, CDR1 is SQVTM and CDR2 ANQGSEA. The J segment lost 4 bases and the V segment lost 7 bases, leaving 10 bases of the junction unmatched. CDR3 length: 14 amino acids. The DNA of the CDR3 is TGCAGCGCCTGGACTAGCGTTTTAAGAGAGACCCAGTACTTC. It encodes CSAWTSVLRETQYF.

This clone was seen more than once but under ten times. This sequence joins TRBV5-8 and TRBJ2-1, with TRBD1 matching 7 bases. The CDR3 consists of 15 residues. With 5 bases clipped from V and 7 bases from J, the junction kept 12 bases outside the gene matches. Germline CDR1 SGHTS, CDR2 YDEGEE. CDR3 amino acids: CASRRQGYSWNEQFF. For the CDR3, the DNA is TGTGCCAGCAGGCGACAGGGATATAGTTGGAATGAGCAGTTCTTC.

The chain recombines TRBV2 with TRBJ2-7; D ambiguous. Per the germline V gene, CDR1 is SNHLY and CDR2 is FYNNEI. The CDR3 spans 12 residues. Trimming shortened V by 6 bases and J by 7 bases, and 13 bases separated the two germline ends. The DNA of the CDR3 is TGTGCCAGCAGCCCCGACTCCGGGGAGCAGTACTTC. Protein product: CASSPDSGEQYF.

The chain combines TRBV2 with TRBJ1-4; a possible D gene is TRBD1 (5 bases). Germline CDR1 and CDR2: SNHLY and FYNNEI. The CDR3 has 15 residues. V lost 7 bases, J lost 7 bases, and 19 bases lay in between. CDR3 sequence (DNA): TGTGCCAGCACGGCTCAGGGTTTGAGTAGTGAAAAACTGTTTTTT. Translating it yields CASTAQGLSSEKLFF.

Remarks on this clone: This sample includes further DNA sequences coding for the same CDR3. The rearrangement uses TRBV3-1 (or the pseudogene TRBV3-2) and TRBJ1-3; the D is unclear. The CDR3 has 13 residues. V lost 1 base and J 3 bases, leaving 4 bases between the germline ends. CDR1 and CDR2 (germline): LGHDT, YNNKEL (reference sequence). The CDR3 loop is CASSQASGNTIYF. CDR3 nucleotide sequence: TGTGCCAGCAGCCAAGCTAGTGGAAACACCATATATTTT.

In nucleotides, the CDR3 is TGTGCCAGCTCACCATCAGCACTAGCGGGCTCCTACGAGCAGTACTTC. Protein: CASSPSALAGSYEQYF. The chain links TRBV18 to TRBJ2-7; TRBD2 aligns across 9 bases. The CDR3 runs 16 residues. Looked up from germline, CDR1 is KGHSH and CDR2 is LQKENI. The J segment lost 0 bases and the V segment lost 2 bases, leaving 5 bases of the junction unmatched.

The V gene is TRBV18, the J gene TRBJ1-5; D perhaps matches TRBD1 (6 bases). The germline V and J ends were trimmed by 2 bases and 7 bases, with 12 bases remaining between them. Germline CDR1 reads KGHSH; CDR2 reads LQKENI. The CDR3 is 14 residues long. The CDR3 nucleotides are TGTGCCAGCTCACCAACAGGGTCGCGACAGCCCCAGCATTTT. Amino acids: CASSPTGSRQPQHF.

The rearrangement joins TRBV19 to TRBJ2-2, with D possibly being TRBD2 (5 bases). Germline V lookup: CDR1 LNHDA, CDR2 SQIVND (reference sequence). The CDR3 sequence is 15 residues long. V was trimmed by 3 bases and J by 4 bases, leaving 12 bases between them. CDR3 residues: CASSIWGVGTGELFF. In DNA form, the CDR3 reads TGTGCCAGTAGTATTTGGGGAGTTGGCACCGGGGAGCTGTTTTTT.

The chain combines TRBV13 with TRBJ2-7, with 8 nucleotides matching TRBD1. The V gene end was trimmed by 5 bases and the J gene end by 5 bases; junction bases not matched to a gene: 5. Per the germline V gene, CDR1 is PRHDT and CDR2 is FYEKMQ (reference sequence). The CDR3 consists of 13 residues. This CDR3 is CASSRTGLHEQYF. The DNA of the CDR3 is TGTGCCAGCAGCCGGACAGGGCTCCACGAGCAGTACTTC.

This clone was counted only a few times. The rearrangement links TRBV10-1 to TRBJ2-2; 10 positions match TRBD1. The junction had 1 base not matched to a gene; V was cut back by 2 bases and J by 4 bases. The CDR3 spans 15 residues. Germline lookup yields CDR1 WNHNN and CDR2 SYGVQD (reference sequence). CDR3 loop: CASSEDRGPTGELFF. In DNA form, the CDR3 reads TGCGCCAGCAGTGAGGACAGGGGGCCCACCGGGGAGCTGTTTTTT.

V is TRBV7-2 and J is TRBJ1-6; D unclear. V dropped 5 bases and J dropped 11 bases, with 13 bases sitting between them. Per the germline V gene, CDR1 is SGHTA and CDR2 is FQGNSA. CDR3 length: 13 amino acids. The DNA for the CDR3 is TGTGCCAGCAGCCTCGGCCCCGGGGCACCCCTCCACTTT. This encodes CASSLGPGAPLHF.